These 19 T cell receptor beta chains share one sample of origin, sequenced in a study of molecular identifiers for immune sequencing clone quantification. TCRdb itself ran the PCR reads through MiXCR, one entry per CDR3 protein. Among over 50,000 distinct CDR3 sequences listed, about a third were seen once. Material for sequencing was naive CD8+ T cells from blood, with Jurkat cell RNA spiked in. Subset specified: FACS-sorted CD8+CD4-CCR7+CD45RA+ naive T cells. All receptors derive from a human donor in good health. Some libraries in this study had Jurkat cell RNA spiked in.

V usage is TRBV28 and J usage is TRBJ2-7; D is uncertain. This CDR3 has 12 residues. Trimming stripped 5 bases from V and 3 bases from J, with 8 bases between. From germline, CDR1 is MDHEN and CDR2 SYDVKM. The CDR3 here is CASSPTLYEQYF. The CDR3 DNA reads TGTGCCAGCAGTCCCACTCTCTACGAGCAGTACTTC.

This clonotype was seen a handful of times. CDR3: CASSGTQGAGQPQHF. CDR3 DNA sequence: TGTGCCAGCAGTGGGACACAGGGGGCAGGTCAGCCCCAGCATTTT. The chain uses TRBV6-1 and TRBJ1-5; TRBD1 matches at 9 bases. There are 15 residues in the CDR3. Germline V gene lookup returns CDR1 MNHNS and CDR2 SASEGT. Losses at the gene ends were 4 bases for V and 6 bases for J; bases not matched to a gene: 7.

This clonotype showed up many times. V and J are TRBV6-1 and TRBJ2-7, with D maybe TRBD1 (5 bases). CDR1 MNHNS and CDR2 SASEGT come from the germline V gene. The CDR3 extends over 14 amino acids. Trimming removed 1 base from V and 4 bases from J, with 11 bases in between. CDR3 sequence reads: CASSEVVAGYEQYF. Written as DNA, the CDR3 is TGTGCCAGCAGTGAAGTCGTGGCAGGGTACGAGCAGTACTTC.

The chain joins TRBV2 to TRBJ2-1; D is undetermined. V was trimmed by 7 bases and J by 6 bases, leaving 7 bases between them. This CDR3 has 11 amino acids. The germline CDR1 and CDR2 sequences are SNHLY and FYNNEI. The CDR3 region is CASTWLNEQFF. CDR3 in DNA: TGTGCCAGCACCTGGCTCAATGAGCAGTTCTTC.

Notes on this clonotype: An end of the junction does not agree with germline; a read error may underlie this. The chain recombines TRBV7-9 with TRBJ2-2; 10 bases fit TRBD2. The germline V gene has CDR1 SEHNR and CDR2 FQNEAQ (reference sequence). CDR3 length: 17 amino acids. CDR3 loop: CASSPASGTSGTGELIF. In DNA, the CDR3 is TGTGCCAGCAGCCCGGCAAGTGGAACTAGCGGGACCGGGGAGCTGATTTTT.

A word on this clonotype: A read error is possible here, since a much larger clone lies one base away. This is likely a read error, given that the CDR3 carries no conserved phenylalanine or tryptophan at its end. The rearrangement links TRBV29-1 to TRBJ1-5, with D possibly TRBD1 on 5 matching bases. The V end lost 7 bases, the J end lost 0 bases, and 10 bases lay between the germline ends. In germline, CDR1 is SQVTM, CDR2 ANQGSEA. The CDR3 has 13 amino acids. The CDR3 nucleotides read TGCAGCGCTGGGACGGATAGCAATCAGCCCCAGCATATT. It translates to CSAGTDSNQPQHI.

Ten or more counts support this clonotype. This chain joins TRBV7-3 and TRBJ2-5; D tentatively fits TRBD1 or TRBD2 (6 bases each). Trimming removed 2 bases at V and 2 bases at J, with 12 bases between. CDR3 length: 15 residues. The germline gives CDR1 SGHTA, CDR2 FQGTGA. Here the CDR3 reads CASSLLGGKQETQYF. The DNA of the CDR3 is TGTGCCAGCAGCTTATTAGGGGGGAAGCAAGAGACCCAGTACTTC.

This chain links TRBV27 with TRBJ1-1; D is uncertain. Trimming took 5 bases from V and 8 from J, leaving 9 bases between them. CDR3 length equals 11 residues. Germline V CDR1 and CDR2: MNHEY, SMNVEV (reference sequence). This CDR3 reads CASSTQREAFF. CDR3 coding DNA: TGTGCCAGCAGTACACAGAGAGAAGCTTTCTTT.

The chain combines TRBV2 with TRBJ2-3; TRBD2 aligns across 16 bases. In germline, CDR1 is SNHLY, CDR2 FYNNEI. This CDR3 is built from 14 residues. V lost 8 bases and J lost 11; bases outside the gene matches: 7. This chain's CDR3 is CASSGLAGGPRQYF. The DNA of the CDR3 is TGTGCCAGCTCGGGACTAGCGGGAGGGCCGAGGCAGTATTTT.

The chain is built from TRBV14 and TRBJ2-5, with D perhaps TRBD1 or TRBD2 (5 bases each). The ends were cut back, 2 bases at V and 5 bases at J, with 9 bases in the middle. This CDR3 is 13 amino acids long. Germline lookup yields CDR1 SGHDN and CDR2 FVKESK. The CDR3 reads CASSQWDGETQYF. The CDR3 bases are TGTGCCAGCAGCCAATGGGACGGCGAGACCCAGTACTTC.

This clonotype was seen at least ten times. J is TRBJ1-4 and V is TRBV4-2; D might be TRBD1 (6 bases). Germline CDR1 LGHNA, CDR2 YNFKEQ. Trimming took off 5 bases at V and 5 bases at J, with 15 bases between the two ends. CDR3 size: 15 residues. The CDR3 DNA reads as TGTGCCAGCAGCTCAAGGACAGAACGGAATGAAAAACTGTTTTTT. Protein sequence: CASSSRTERNEKLFF.

V gene TRBV20-1 combines with J gene TRBJ2-7; no clear D gene. V was cut by 0 bases and J by 0 bases, with 9 bases left in between. Per the germline V gene, CDR1 is DFQATT and CDR2 is SNEGSKA (reference sequence). The CDR3 consists of 14 residues. The CDR3 reads CSARDYNSSYEQYF. The CDR3 DNA sequence: TGCAGTGCTAGAGATTATAACAGCTCCTACGAGCAGTACTTC.

This clonotype was observed a few times. V usage is TRBV7-8 and J usage is TRBJ2-1; D unclear. There are 12 residues in the CDR3. V was cut by 0 bases and J by 5 bases, with 2 bases left in between. Germline-derived CDR1 and CDR2 are SGHVS and FQNEAQ. Written as DNA, the CDR3 is TGTGCCAGCAGCTTAGCTAACAATGAGCAGTTCTTC. This translates into CASSLANNEQFF.

The chain is built from TRBV7-9 and TRBJ1-2; 7 bases align to TRBD1. The CDR3 is 15 amino acids. Looked up from germline, CDR1 is SEHNR and CDR2 is FQNEAQ (reference sequence). Trimming removed 3 bases from V and 0 bases from J; junction bases left unmatched: 4. The CDR3 bases are TGTGCCAGCAGCTTCGGGACAGTAGCTAACTATGGCTACACCTTC. Translating it yields CASSFGTVANYGYTF.

This clonotype was observed many times. This sequence joins TRBV28 and TRBJ2-7; TRBD1 might be the D (6 bases). CDR1 MDHEN and CDR2 SYDVKM come from the germline V gene. The CDR3 has 13 residues. V lost 5 bases and J lost 4, with 12 bases in between. As DNA, the CDR3 is TGTGCCAGCAGTGTCAGGGGTCAGTACGAGCAGTACTTC. This translates into CASSVRGQYEQYF.

Regarding this clonotype: This sequence may be a read error, since a much larger clone differs from it by one base. The chain is built from TRBV7-9 and TRBJ2-4; tentatively, D is TRBD2 (5 bases). The CDR3 runs to 13 residues. Germline lookup yields CDR1 SEHNR and CDR2 FQNEAQ (reference sequence). The CDR3 spells CASSPEGENIRYF. The CDR3 region has the DNA TGTGCCAGCAGCCCCGAGGGAGAAAACATTCGGTACTTC.

This clonotype was seen many times. The chain joins TRBV7-8 to TRBJ2-3; D is unclear. V lost 2 bases and J lost 0, with 9 bases in between. CDR3 length: 15 residues. Germline CDR1 is SGHVS and CDR2 is FQNEAQ. The CDR3 DNA reads as TGTGCCAGCAGCTTACGCGGTCTTAGCACAGATACGCAGTATTTT. This codes for CASSLRGLSTDTQYF.

J is TRBJ1-3 and V is TRBV7-9, with D perhaps matching TRBD1 (6 bases). Between the trimmed V and J ends, which lost 5 bases and 8 bases, there was a span of 16 bases. Germline V gene data show CDR1 as SEHNR and CDR2 as FQNEAQ (reference sequence). CDR3 size: 14 residues. The DNA for the CDR3 is TGTGCCAGCAGCCCAGAGGGGGACCGAGACACCATATATTTT. Its translation: CASSPEGDRDTIYF.

As regards this clonotype: A much larger clone is a single base away; this may be a read error. This chain joins TRBV6-1 and TRBJ1-5; no definite D call. The CDR3 extends over 11 amino acids. Trimming stripped 2 bases from V and 9 bases from J, with 5 bases between. CDR1 is MNHNS and CDR2 is SASEGT in the germline V gene. CDR3 in DNA: TGTGCCAGCAGTGAATACCTGCCCCAGCATTTT. It is translated as CASSEYLPQHF.